This T cell receptor beta chain was observed in a study of vaccination effects on CD4 cells after COVID-19. Whole-study context: Two doses of BNT162b2 or mRNA-1273 vaccine were administered to participants. Study observations and caveats: Marked clonal contraction was seen late after vaccination (in both infection- and vaccine-induced clones). A shortage of convalescent patients and an absence of early post-infection timepoints characterized the study.

ViraFEST assay sequencing came after antigen-specific CD4+ T cells were expanded with viral peptide pools. Cultured cells yielded isolated CD4+ T cells after less than 11 days. Nucleocapsid antibodies stayed negative before and after vaccination, showing no earlier SARS-CoV-2 infection. On days 3 and 7, fresh IL-2 medium replaced half the medium. The table came from immunoSEQ multiplex PCR; TCRdb's copy has only in-frame clones and leaves some out. The sample lists roughly 63,000 clones; roughly 75% were seen once. The CDR3 is 15 residues long. Germline V gives CDR1 MDHEN, CDR2 SYDVKM. V was shortened by 6 bases and J by 7 bases, with 16 bases between the two germline ends. As regards this clone: Its antigen is not identified.

The chain links TRBV28 to TRBJ1-6; D is perhaps TRBD1 (6 bases). The source was CD4+ T cells from PBMCs cultured with HCoV-OC43 spike peptides, collected before COVID-19 vaccination. Subset specified: HCoV-OC43 spike overlapping peptide pool stimulation. The receptor was derived from a human donor who received a COVID-19 vaccine. The CDR3 here is CASRPSTGSNSPLHF. The DNA for the CDR3 is TGTGCCAGCAGACCATCGACAGGCTCGAATTCACCCCTCCACTTT.